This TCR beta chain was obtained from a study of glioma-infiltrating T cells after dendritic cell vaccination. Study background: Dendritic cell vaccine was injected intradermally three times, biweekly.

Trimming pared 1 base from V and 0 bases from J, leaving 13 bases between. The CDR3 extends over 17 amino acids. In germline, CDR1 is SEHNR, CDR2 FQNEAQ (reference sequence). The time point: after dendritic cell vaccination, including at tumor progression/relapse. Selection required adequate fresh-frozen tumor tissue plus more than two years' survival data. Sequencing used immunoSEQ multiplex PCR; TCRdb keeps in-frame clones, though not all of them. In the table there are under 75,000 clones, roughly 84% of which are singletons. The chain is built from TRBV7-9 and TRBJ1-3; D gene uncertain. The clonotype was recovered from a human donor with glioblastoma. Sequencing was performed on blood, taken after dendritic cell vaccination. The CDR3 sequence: CASSLVVGRNSGNTIYF. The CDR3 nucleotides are TGTGCCAGCAGCTTAGTTGTTGGGAGAAACTCTGGAAACACCATATATTTT.